The clone carrying this TCR beta chain has just a few counts. The V end was cut by 0 bases, the J end by 5 bases, with 13 bases between. CDR3 length: 15 amino acids. In germline, CDR1 is SGHTA, CDR2 FQGTGA. This sample was taken from a study of blood T cell repertoires in COVID-19. Clones were read by immunoSEQ multiplex PCR, and TCRdb kept only the in-frame ones, dropping some. The sample records about 160,000 clones, 84% being singletons. Sequences were obtained from PBMCs or T cells enriched from blood (not recorded which). This chain connects TRBV7-3 to TRBJ2-5, with D maybe TRBD2 (6 bases). This receptor was taken from a woman in her 50s who had recovered from COVID-19. CDR3 nucleotide sequence: TGTGCCAGCAGCTTAACGGGGACTTCGAGGGAGACCCAGTACTTC. It yields the protein CASSLTGTSRETQYF.